The 26 T cell receptor beta chains below come from one sample, sequenced in a study of shared T cell receptors in the human thymus. Generated by immunoSEQ multiplex PCR, the TCRdb table keeps only in-frame clones and is missing some. The sample includes about 500,000 clones, 70% to 80% of them seen just once. The data were also submitted as part of a second study, on human thymus T cells.

The sample taken for sequencing was thymocytes. All receptors come from a boy in the first two years of life with a congenital heart defect.

This clone was detected only once. The genes are TRBV5-6 and TRBJ2-1, with D possibly matching TRBD2 (5 bases). This CDR3 region has 12 residues. Germline V lookup: CDR1 SGHDT, CDR2 YYEEEE. V was clipped by 4 bases and J by 6 bases, with 8 bases between them. The CDR3 sequence: CASSGRGNEQFF. The CDR3 bases are TGTGCCAGCAGCGGTCGGGGCAATGAGCAGTTCTTC.

This clone came up a few times. This rearrangement joins TRBV18 to TRBJ1-3, with TRBD1 identical over 8 bases. Per the germline V gene, CDR1 is KGHSH and CDR2 is LQKENI. The length of the CDR3 is 17 residues. Trimming cost V 1 base and J 0 bases; bases outside gene matches: 5. The DNA for the CDR3 is TGTGCCAGCTCACCACTCGGGACAGGTGACTCTGGAAACACCATATATTTT. This gives the protein CASSPLGTGDSGNTIYF. Filled out from reference TRBV18 and TRBJ1-3, the complete variable domain reads NAGVMQNPRHLVRRRGQEARLRCSPMKGHSHVYWYRQLPEEGLKFMVYLQKENIIDESGMPKERFSAEFPKEGPSILRIQQVVRGDSAAYFCASSPLGTGDSGNTIYFGEGSWLTVV.

This chain connects TRBV5-1 to TRBJ2-3, with TRBD2 identical over 13 bases. The V gene end was trimmed by 2 bases and the J gene end by 1 base; junction bases not matched to a gene: 16. Looked up from germline, CDR1 is SGHRS and CDR2 is YFSETQ. The CDR3 is 21 amino acids. CDR3 coding DNA: TGCGCCAGCAGCTTTACTGGGACTAGCGGGGTGTTGCCTTTGGGCACAGATACGCAGTATTTT. This encodes CASSFTGTSGVLPLGTDTQYF. Filled out from reference TRBV5-1 and TRBJ2-3, the complete variable domain reads KAGVTQTPRYLIKTRGQQVTLSCSPISGHRSVSWYQQTPGQGLQFLFEYFSETQRNKGNFPGRFSGRQFSNSRSEMNVSTLELGDSALYLCASSFTGTSGVLPLGTDTQYFGPGTRLTVL.

The rearrangement uses TRBV4-2 and TRBJ2-2; TRBD1 aligns across 8 bases. The ends lost 2 bases at V and 6 bases at J; junction bases unmatched: 8. CDR1 and CDR2 (germline): LGHNA, YNFKEQ. The CDR3 contains 16 residues. The CDR3 is CASSQKRRQGSGELFF. DNA of the CDR3: TGTGCCAGCAGCCAAAAGCGGAGACAGGGGTCCGGGGAGCTGTTTTTT.

The chain combines TRBV7-8 with TRBJ2-4; 13 nucleotides agree with TRBD2. This CDR3 is 18 amino acids long. Germline CDR1 is SGHVS and CDR2 is FQNEAQ. V was pared by 1 base and J by 0 bases, with 3 bases of the junction left unmatched. CDR3 sequence (DNA): TGTGCCAGCAGCTTAGGACTAGCGGGAGGTCTAGCCAAAAACATTCAGTACTTC. Its protein is CASSLGLAGGLAKNIQYF.

The chain recombines TRBV11-2 with TRBJ2-7, with 9 bases lining up with TRBD1. The V gene end was trimmed by 6 bases and the J gene end by 7 bases; junction bases not matched to a gene: 4. The CDR3 loop spans 12 amino acids. CDR1 and CDR2 (germline): SGHAT, FQNNGV. The CDR3 protein is CASSRTGDEQYF. CDR3 DNA sequence: TGTGCCAGCAGTCGGACAGGGGATGAGCAGTACTTC. The variable domain in full, with the rest retrieved from reference TRBV11-2 and TRBJ2-7, is EAGVAQSPRYKIIEKRQSVAFWCNPISGHATLYWYQQILGQGPKLLIQFQNNGVVDDSQLPKDRFSAERLKGVDSTLKIQPAKLEDSAVYLCASSRTGDEQYFGPGTRLTVT.

The genes are TRBV28 and TRBJ2-5; 9 bases line up with TRBD1. CDR1 MDHEN and CDR2 SYDVKM come from the germline V gene. CDR3 length: 18 residues. J gave up 1 base and V 1 base, and 10 bases lay outside the gene matches. The CDR3 loop is CASSLYLQDRGFQETQYF. CDR3 coding DNA: TGTGCCAGCAGTTTATATTTACAGGACAGGGGATTCCAAGAGACCCAGTACTTC. The entire variable domain, with the rest obtained from reference TRBV28 and TRBJ2-5, is as follows: DVKVTQSSRYLVKRTGEKVFLECVQDMDHENMFWYRQDPGLGLRLIYFSYDVKMKEKGDIPEGYSVSREKKERFSLILESASTNQTSMYLCASSLYLQDRGFQETQYFGPGTRLLVL.

The chain carries TRBV30 and TRBJ2-5; D is possibly TRBD2 (6 bases). Judging by the DNA end, TRBJ2-7 fits better; the J call may be wrong. There are 15 residues in the CDR3. Germline V gene data show CDR1 as GTSNPN and CDR2 as SVGIG (reference sequence). CDR3 residues: CAWSGDWVSSYEQYF. CDR3 nucleotide sequence: TGTGCCTGGAGTGGGGACTGGGTGAGCTCCTACGAGCAGTACTTC.

The chain is built from TRBV19 and TRBJ1-2; D is ambiguous. CDR1 is LNHDA and CDR2 is SQIVND in the germline V gene (reference sequence). Trimming removed 2 bases at V and 7 bases at J, with 14 bases between. This CDR3 contains 14 residues. This CDR3 reads CASSISRVESGYTF. For the CDR3, the DNA is TGTGCCAGTAGTATATCACGGGTCGAAAGTGGCTACACCTTC.

V usage is TRBV6-1 and J usage is TRBJ2-5, with 11 bases lining up with TRBD2. This CDR3 has 18 amino acids. The germline CDR1 and CDR2 sequences are MNHNS and SASEGT. V shed 4 bases, J shed 5 bases, and the junction held 15 bases outside the gene matches. CDR3: CASSGRDSGRARLETQYF. The CDR3 nucleotides read TGTGCCAGCAGTGGCCGGGATAGCGGGAGGGCCCGGTTGGAGACCCAGTACTTC.

The chain couples TRBV5-7 to TRBJ2-7; D remains unclear. TRBV5-7 is classed as an ORF, of uncertain function. Trimming removed 4 bases at V and 5 bases at J, with 4 bases between. The length of the CDR3 is 10 residues. The CDR3 region is CASSVNEQYF. Written as DNA, the CDR3 is TGTGCCAGCAGCGTTAACGAGCAGTACTTC.

The genes are TRBV11-3 and TRBJ2-7, with 11 bases identical to TRBD2. The CDR3 totals 16 residues. Trimming took 0 bases from V and 6 from J; bases not matched to a gene: 7. The germline V gene encodes CDR1 SGHNT and CDR2 YENEEA. DNA for the CDR3: TGTGCCAGCAGCTTAGAACGGCGACTAGCGGGACGCGAGCAGTACTTC. It codes for CASSLERRLAGREQYF.

This chain connects TRBV5-1 to TRBJ2-3; 11 bases map to TRBD2. The CDR3 has 16 residues. The V gene's germline CDR1 is SGHRS and CDR2 YFSETQ. The junction had 7 bases not matched to a gene; V was cut back by 3 bases and J by 4 bases. The CDR3 coding sequence is TGCGCCAGCAGCTCCGGACTAGCGGGTAGTCCAGATACGCAGTATTTT. Translation gives CASSSGLAGSPDTQYF.

The sample holds a few counts of this clone. This rearrangement joins TRBV18 to TRBJ1-1, with TRBD1 identical over 11 bases. Germline CDR1 is KGHSH and CDR2 is LQKENI. This CDR3 region has 16 residues. V was pared by 3 bases and J by 2 bases, with 5 bases of the junction left unmatched. CDR3: CASSPEGTGGNTEAFF. As DNA, the CDR3 is TGTGCCAGCTCACCGGAGGGGACAGGGGGTAACACTGAAGCTTTCTTT. Full variable domain (rest looked up from reference TRBV18 and TRBJ1-1): NAGVMQNPRHLVRRRGQEARLRCSPMKGHSHVYWYRQLPEEGLKFMVYLQKENIIDESGMPKERFSAEFPKEGPSILRIQQVVRGDSAAYFCASSPEGTGGNTEAFFGQGTRLTVV.

The chain has TRBV23-1 and TRBJ2-3; D might be TRBD1 (6 bases). TRBV23-1 is marked as an open reading frame, function uncertain. With 2 bases removed from V and 1 base from J, the gap between germline ends came to 7 bases. The CDR3 is made up of 14 amino acids. Written as DNA, the CDR3 is TGCGCCAGCAGTCAAAGACAGGGCACAGATACGCAGTATTTT. Its translation is CASSQRQGTDTQYF.

The count of this clone is one. This chain joins TRBV7-2 and TRBJ2-3; TRBD2 might be the D (5 bases). This CDR3 is built from 15 residues. V was trimmed by 2 bases and J by 3 bases, leaving 12 bases between them. CDR1 is SGHTA, CDR2 FQGNSA, per germline. The CDR3 bases are TGTGCCAGCAGCTTATCGCGGGCTATGACAGATACGCAGTATTTT. This gives the protein CASSLSRAMTDTQYF.

The chain carries TRBV6-5 and TRBJ1-2; D call uncertain. V lost 8 bases and J lost 1, with 11 bases in between. The length of the CDR3 is 13 residues. Looked up from germline, CDR1 is MNHEY and CDR2 is SVGAGI. CDR3 DNA: TGTGCCAGCGCCGACGGCGGTAACTATGGCTACACCTTC. As protein: CASADGGNYGYTF.

This clone was counted once. V and J are TRBV4-1 and TRBJ1-5; 7 nucleotides agree with TRBD1. Trimming at V came to 0 bases and at J to 5 bases, leaving 4 bases not matched to a gene. This CDR3 has 15 residues. Germline loops: CDR1 MGHRA, CDR2 YSYEKL. CDR3 coding DNA: TGCGCCAGCAGCCAAGATCAAGGGGGCCATCAGCCCCAGCATTTT. Residues: CASSQDQGGHQPQHF.

This clone is a singleton in its sample. This chain links TRBV7-9 with TRBJ2-7, with 13 positions matching TRBD2. The trim removed 1 base at V and 4 bases at J, leaving 1 base unmatched. This CDR3 is built from 15 residues. Germline CDR1 and CDR2: SEHNR and FQNEAQ (reference sequence). This CDR3 is CASSLVTSGRYEQYF. The CDR3 nucleotides are TGTGCCAGCAGCTTAGTGACTAGCGGGAGGTACGAGCAGTACTTC.

The chain joins TRBV4-1 to TRBJ2-4; 8 bases agree with TRBD1. The V segment lost 6 bases and the J segment 1 base; nucleotides outside the gene matches: 5. Germline CDR1 reads MGHRA; CDR2 reads YSYEKL. CDR3 length: 15 residues. The CDR3 sequence: CASRAGGKAKNIQYF. CDR3 in DNA: TGCGCCAGCAGAGCAGGGGGCAAGGCCAAAAACATTCAGTACTTC.

The chain links TRBV25-1 to TRBJ2-1; 10 nucleotides agree with TRBD2. The V gene end was trimmed by 4 bases and the J gene end by 3 bases; junction bases not matched to a gene: 12. The CDR3 loop spans 18 amino acids. Germline lookup yields CDR1 MGHDK and CDR2 SYGVNS. Here the CDR3 reads CASSAPDLAGEFYNEQFF. The CDR3 region has the DNA TGTGCCAGCAGTGCCCCCGATCTAGCGGGAGAGTTCTACAATGAGCAGTTCTTC.

The rearrangement links TRBV30 to TRBJ2-5, with D maybe TRBD1 (6 bases). V was shortened by 2 bases and J by 2 bases, with 15 bases between the two germline ends. The CDR3 loop spans 15 amino acids. Germline V lookup: CDR1 GTSNPN, CDR2 SVGIG (reference sequence). The CDR3, as DNA: TGTGCCTGGAGTTGGGGCGGACAGAAACAAGAGACCCAGTACTTC. Its translation is CAWSWGGQKQETQYF. Complete variable domain (other parts from reference TRBV30 and TRBJ2-5): SQTIHQWPATLVQPVGSPLSLECTVEGTSNPNLYWYRQAAGRGLQLLFYSVGIGQISSEVPQNLSASRPQDRQFILSSKKLLLSDSGFYLCAWSWGGQKQETQYFGPGTRLLVL.

This clone has more than one count but fewer than ten. This chain joins TRBV5-4 and TRBJ2-7; TRBD1 agrees at 7 bases. V trimming: 0 bases; J trimming: 0 bases; junction bases outside the gene matches: 6. The CDR3 is made up of 16 amino acids. Looked up from germline, CDR1 is SGHNT and CDR2 is YYREEE (reference sequence). The CDR3 spells CASSLEGTDSSYEQYF. The DNA of the CDR3 is TGTGCCAGCAGCTTGGAGGGGACAGACAGCTCCTACGAGCAGTACTTC.

The chain is built from TRBV7-2 and TRBJ2-1; 9 bases fit TRBD2. The trim removed 0 bases at V and 5 bases at J, leaving 8 bases unmatched. The V gene's germline CDR1 is SGHTA and CDR2 FQGNSA. The CDR3 contains 17 residues. CDR3 in DNA: TGTGCCAGCAGCTTAGCCGGGGGCGGGAGGGCTAACAATGAGCAGTTCTTC. Translating it yields CASSLAGGGRANNEQFF.

The V call is TRBV27, the J call TRBJ2-3, with a weak D call TRBD1 (7 bases). V lost 7 bases and J lost 4, with 21 bases in between. There are 16 residues in the CDR3. Looked up from germline, CDR1 is MNHEY and CDR2 is SMNVEV (reference sequence). The CDR3 region has the DNA TGTGCCAGCACCTTTCTGGAAGACAGGGAGGCAGATACGCAGTATTTT. Its translation is CASTFLEDREADTQYF.

For this clone: In the same sample, other DNA sequences code for this CDR3. The chain links TRBV7-9 to TRBJ1-5; a possible D gene is TRBD1 (6 bases). Per the germline V gene, CDR1 is SEHNR and CDR2 is FQNEAQ (reference sequence). This CDR3 is 14 amino acids long. V was cut by 1 base and J by 2 bases, with 6 bases left in between. CDR3 bases: TGTGCCAGCAGCTTAGGACAGGGCAATCAGCCCCAGCATTTT. Encoded protein: CASSLGQGNQPQHF.